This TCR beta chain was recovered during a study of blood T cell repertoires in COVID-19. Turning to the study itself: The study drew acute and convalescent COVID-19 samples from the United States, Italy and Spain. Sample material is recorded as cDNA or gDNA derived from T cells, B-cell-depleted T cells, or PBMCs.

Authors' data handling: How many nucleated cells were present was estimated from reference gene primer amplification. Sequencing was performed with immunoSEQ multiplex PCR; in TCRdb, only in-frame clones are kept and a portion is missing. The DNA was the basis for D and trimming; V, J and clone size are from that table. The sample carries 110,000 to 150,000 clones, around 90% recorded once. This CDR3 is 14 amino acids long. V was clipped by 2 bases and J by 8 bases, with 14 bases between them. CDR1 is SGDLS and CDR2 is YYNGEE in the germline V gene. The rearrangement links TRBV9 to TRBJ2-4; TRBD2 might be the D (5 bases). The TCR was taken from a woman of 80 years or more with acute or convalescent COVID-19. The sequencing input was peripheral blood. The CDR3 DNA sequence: TGTGCCAGCAGCGTGAGTGGGAGAGAGGACATTCAGTACTTC. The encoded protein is CASSVSGREDIQYF.